Sequencing of this TCR beta chain was carried out in a study of T cells in localized non-small cell lung cancer (dated by TCRdb to about 2020). About the full investigation: The study analyzed T cell repertoires of approximately 240 early-stage NSCLC patients, comparing tumors and uninvolved tumor-adjacent lungs. The cohort consisted of 200 to 250 treatment-naive NSCLC patients whose localized lung tumors had been resected. NSCLC patients had a mean age of approximately 72 years, and about 140 were male and about a hundred female.

This clone was found once. Its antigen is unknown. Base qualities were left out, and no much larger clone turns up one base away. Overall study outcomes, separate from this receptor: Uninvolved tumor-adjacent lung showed the highest T cell clonality, higher than tumor, which suggests more focused antigenic responses in the uninvolved tumor-adjacent lung. Multi-region tumor sequencing was not performed, so intratumor heterogeneity could not be excluded. Higher blood T cell density associated with longer overall survival, while higher adjacent-lung clonality associated with shorter survival. Of the top 100 tumor clones, a median of roughly 57 were detected in paired uninvolved adjacent lung; about 28 were also among that lung's top 100. Because the study design was exploratory, TCR variables were selected using unadjusted p-values without false-discovery rate correction.

From the cysteine through the phenylalanine, the CDR3 covers 13 amino acids. The entry retains the CDR3 DNA only, 39 bases that are in frame from base 1. Between the V and J ends, shortened by 6 bases and 4 bases respectively, the junction contains 12 bases. CDR1 and CDR2, per the germline V gene, are SGHVS and FNYEAQ. At diagnosis, tumor, uninvolved tumor-adjacent lung and peripheral blood were collected and then preserved as a mix of FFPE and fresh-frozen material. For TCR repertoire profiling, the blood samples were analyzed as peripheral blood mononuclear cells. The immunoSEQ Assay was used to sequence TCR beta CDR3 regions from DNA. From the authors' description of their analysis: To compute T cell density, TCR beta template counts were normalized to usable DNA, which was estimated by amplifying housekeeping genes. Richness was estimated using the preseqR package, with extrapolation to 400,000 templates for PBMC samples and to 120,000 templates for tissue samples. Clonality was defined as one minus Pielou's evenness. Tissue-enriched TCRs were identified through differential abundance testing performed on productive amino-acid clonotypes, with a minimum total count of 5 and an alpha of 0.1. The Jaccard Index and the Morisita Overlap Index were used to measure repertoire overlap between compartments. TCR beta CDR3s were clustered by GLIPH together with public tetramer-defined viral CDR3s, and at least three viral sequences plus V-gene enrichment were required for viral motifs. Drawn from immuneACCESS, this table holds only the in-frame rearrangements with V and J called that TCRdb kept. Clones are partly lost; checked studies trace under half to an unresolved V gene and leave the rest unexplained. The DNA gave D and trimming, while V, J and clone size come from that table. This sample comprises 25,000 to 35,000 clones, about four fifths of them detected only once. 16% of the sample is held by the ten biggest clonotypes.

This clonotype was sampled from a male donor aged 60 or older with stage III squamous cell lung carcinoma. Recombination linked TRBV7-6 to TRBJ1-1; the D gene cannot be resolved reliably. The sample consisted of peripheral blood, taken before any cancer treatment. CDR3 loop: CASSRREGTEAFF. The DNA sequence reads TGTGCCAGCAGTCGACGCGAGGGCACTGAAGCTTTCTTT. With the portions outside the CDR3 filled from the reference TRBV7-6 and TRBJ1-1 genes, the complete variable region becomes GAGVSQSPRYKVTKRGQDVALRCDPISGHVSLYWYRQALGQGPEFLTYFNYEAQQDKSGLPNDRFSAERPEGSISTLTIQRTEQRDSAMYRCASSRREGTEAFFGQGTRLTVV.